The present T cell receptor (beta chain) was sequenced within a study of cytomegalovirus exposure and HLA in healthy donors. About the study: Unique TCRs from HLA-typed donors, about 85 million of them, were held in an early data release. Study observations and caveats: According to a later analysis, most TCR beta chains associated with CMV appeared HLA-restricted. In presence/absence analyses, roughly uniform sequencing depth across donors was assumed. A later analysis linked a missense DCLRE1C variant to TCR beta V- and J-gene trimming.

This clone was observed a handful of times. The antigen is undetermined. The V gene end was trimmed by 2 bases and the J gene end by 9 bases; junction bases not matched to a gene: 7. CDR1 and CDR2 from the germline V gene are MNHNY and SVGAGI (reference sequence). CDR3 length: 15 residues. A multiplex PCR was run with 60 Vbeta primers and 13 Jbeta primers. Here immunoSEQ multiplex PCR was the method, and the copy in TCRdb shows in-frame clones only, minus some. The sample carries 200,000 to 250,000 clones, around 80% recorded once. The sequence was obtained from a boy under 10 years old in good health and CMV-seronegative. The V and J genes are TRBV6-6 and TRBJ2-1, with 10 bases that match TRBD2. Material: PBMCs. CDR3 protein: CASSYPAGGPGEQFF. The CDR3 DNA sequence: TGTGCCAGCAGTTACCCAGCGGGAGGGCCGGGTGAGCAGTTCTTC.